These 3 T cell receptor beta chains were sequenced from one sample in a study of blood T cell repertoires in COVID-19. Profiled with immunoSEQ multiplex PCR; TCRdb holds only in-frame clones, not every one. The table has more than 45,000 clones, 75% to 85% seen once; the top ten hold roughly 8%. The sequencing sample was made of peripheral blood. The receptors shown here come from an older man in a cohort sampled during active COVID-19.

The chain has TRBV27 and TRBJ2-5, with TRBD2 as a possible D gene (5 bases). The CDR3 length is 13 residues. Germline assignment: CDR1 MNHEY and CDR2 SMNVEV (reference sequence). Trimming left V 8 bases short and J 5 bases short, with 15 bases between. CDR3 nucleotide sequence: TGTGCCAGCGCTAACCAGAGGGATGAGACCCAGTACTTC. Its translation is CASANQRDETQYF.

V usage is TRBV18 and J usage is TRBJ1-6, with 7 bases identical to TRBD1. The CDR3 is 17 amino acids. Germline trimming cut 5 bases from V and 0 bases from J; bases unmatched to any gene: 7. Germline V lookup: CDR1 KGHSH, CDR2 LQKENI. The CDR3 region has the DNA TGTGCCAGCTCAGAAACGACAGGGAACTCCTATAATTCACCCCTCCACTTT. It codes for CASSETTGNSYNSPLHF.

V is TRBV7-8 and J is TRBJ2-3, with D perhaps matching TRBD1 (6 bases). CDR1 and CDR2 from the germline V gene are SGHVS and FQNEAQ. The germline V and J ends were trimmed by 3 bases and 2 bases, with 12 bases remaining between them. There are 15 residues in the CDR3. The CDR3 is CASSLDTGFTDTQYF. DNA of the CDR3: TGTGCCAGCAGCTTGGATACAGGGTTCACAGATACGCAGTATTTT.